The 20 T cell receptor beta chains in this list originate from one sample, sequenced in a study of shared clonotypes between healthy human individuals. Clones were read by immunoSEQ multiplex PCR, and TCRdb kept only the in-frame ones, dropping some. Here the sample spans a few hundred thousand clones, almost 97% being singletons. Sequenced input: naive CD4+ T cells sorted from blood. Described subset: CD45RA+ positively selected. These receptors were collected from a woman in her 30s in good health.

This chain uses TRBV18 with TRBJ2-3; 8 nucleotides align to TRBD1. V lost 1 base and J lost 6; bases outside the gene matches: 6. This CDR3 spans 15 amino acids. Germline V gene sequence: CDR1 KGHSH, CDR2 LQKENI. In DNA, the CDR3 is TGTGCCAGCTCACCACGGGACAGGTCAAGGGATACGCAGTATTTT. It yields the protein CASSPRDRSRDTQYF.

The J gene is TRBJ2-5, the V gene TRBV7-9; the D is unclear. From germline, CDR1 is SEHNR and CDR2 FQNEAQ (reference sequence). V was shortened by 5 bases and J by 2 bases, with 15 bases between the two germline ends. The CDR3 totals 15 residues. The CDR3 loop is CASSLPPGRQETQYF. In nucleotides, the CDR3 is TGTGCCAGCAGCCTACCACCGGGCAGACAAGAGACCCAGTACTTC.

To note about this clone: The same CDR3 is also encoded by other DNA sequences in this sample. The V call is TRBV28, the J call TRBJ1-6; TRBD1 agrees at 10 bases. Germline V lookup: CDR1 MDHEN, CDR2 SYDVKM. V trimming: 4 bases; J trimming: 8 bases; junction bases outside the gene matches: 2. The CDR3 is made up of 14 amino acids. CDR3 coding DNA: TGTGCCAGCAGTTCGGGACAGGGGCATTCACCCCTCCACTTT. It encodes CASSSGQGHSPLHF.

The V and J genes are TRBV18 and TRBJ2-7; the match to TRBD2 covers 9 bases. From germline, CDR1 is KGHSH and CDR2 LQKENI. There are 17 residues in the CDR3. The V and J ends lost 3 bases and 6 bases, in that order; junction bases with no gene match: 15. As DNA, the CDR3 is TGTGCCAGCTCACCCGGTGGGGTTATAGCGGGAGTCGGCGAGCAGTACTTC. Protein product: CASSPGGVIAGVGEQYF. Using reference TRBV18 and TRBJ2-7 for the parts outside the CDR3, the full variable domain is NAGVMQNPRHLVRRRGQEARLRCSPMKGHSHVYWYRQLPEEGLKFMVYLQKENIIDESGMPKERFSAEFPKEGPSILRIQQVVRGDSAAYFCASSPGGVIAGVGEQYFGPGTRLTVT.

The chain links TRBV6-6 to TRBJ2-1, with D possibly being TRBD1 (5 bases). Trimming took 0 bases from V and 3 from J, leaving 6 bases between them. Per germline, CDR1 MNHNY and CDR2 SVGAGI (reference sequence). The CDR3 is 14 amino acids. CDR3 sequence: CASSYSDSYNEQFF. The CDR3 DNA reads as TGTGCCAGCAGTTACTCCGACAGCTACAATGAGCAGTTCTTC.

The V call is TRBV10-1, the J call TRBJ2-6; D might be TRBD1 or TRBD2, each matching 5 bases. The germline gives CDR1 WNHNN, CDR2 SYGVQD (reference sequence). V lost 4 bases to trimming and J lost 4 bases, with 11 bases between them. CDR3 length: 15 amino acids. DNA for the CDR3: TGCGCCAGCAGTGTATCCGGGGCCGGGGCCAACGTCCTGACTTTC. Its translation: CASSVSGAGANVLTF.

The chain couples TRBV18 to TRBJ2-7, with D unclear. Germline CDR1 KGHSH, CDR2 LQKENI. CDR3 length equals 12 residues. V was cut by 4 bases and J by 2 bases, with 6 bases left in between. This CDR3 reads CASSQLAYEQYF. The CDR3, as DNA: TGTGCCAGCTCACAGCTCGCCTACGAGCAGTACTTC.

V usage is TRBV27 and J usage is TRBJ2-3; TRBD2 agrees at 14 bases. V was clipped by 4 bases and J by 1 base; unmatched bases: 7. The CDR3 totals 18 residues. Germline CDR1 reads MNHEY; CDR2 reads SMNVEV (reference sequence). CDR3 DNA: TGTGCCAGCAGTTCGCGGACTAGCGGGAGGTTGGGCACAGATACGCAGTATTTT. Encoded protein: CASSSRTSGRLGTDTQYF.

A remark on this clone: The same CDR3 arises from other DNA sequences in this sample as well. In DNA form, the CDR3 reads TGTGCCAGCAGTTACAGCGGACAGGGTACTGAAGCTTTCTTT. Translation gives CASSYSGQGTEAFF. This chain joins TRBV6-6 and TRBJ1-1; 8 bases map to TRBD1. V was clipped by 2 bases and J by 5 bases; unmatched bases: 4. The CDR3 is made up of 14 amino acids. Germline values: CDR1 MNHNY, CDR2 SVGAGI (reference sequence).

V and J are TRBV7-9 and TRBJ2-1; 7 bases map to TRBD2. Trimming removed 6 bases from V and 2 bases from J; junction bases left unmatched: 7. The length of the CDR3 is 15 residues. The germline V gene has CDR1 SEHNR and CDR2 FQNEAQ (reference sequence). CDR3 region: CASRQAGETYNEQFF. The CDR3 DNA follows: TGTGCCAGCAGGCAGGCGGGGGAGACCTACAATGAGCAGTTCTTC.

V is TRBV20-1 and J is TRBJ2-7; the D gene is possibly TRBD2 (6 bases). The V gene lost 2 bases and the J gene lost 12 bases, with 14 bases spanning the gap. CDR1 and CDR2 (germline): DFQATT, SNEGSKA (reference sequence). The CDR3 length is 11 residues. CDR3 sequence: CSARSSARAYF. The CDR3 DNA reads as TGCAGTGCTAGATCTAGCGCCCGAGCGTACTTC.

This clone was found once. This chain uses TRBV7-2 with TRBJ2-7; TRBD2 matches at 11 bases. The germline V gene has CDR1 SGHTA and CDR2 FQGNSA. V gave up 3 bases and J gave up 3 bases; unmatched junction bases: 7. The CDR3 extends over 16 amino acids. The CDR3 is CASSFRPGLADYEQYF. CDR3 DNA sequence: TGTGCCAGCAGCTTCAGACCGGGACTAGCGGACTACGAGCAGTACTTC.

The genes are TRBV30 and TRBJ1-5; 7 bases are shared with TRBD1. V gave up 3 bases and J gave up 1 base; unmatched junction bases: 9. The CDR3 contains 16 residues. Germline CDR1 reads GTSNPN; CDR2 reads SVGIG (reference sequence). CDR3 protein: CAWSKPGQRSNQPQHF. The CDR3 region has the DNA TGTGCCTGGAGCAAACCGGGACAGAGGAGCAATCAGCCCCAGCATTTT.

The genes are TRBV28 and TRBJ2-3; perhaps TRBD1 as D (5 bases). Trimming removed 2 bases from V and 1 base from J, with 7 bases in between. The CDR3 runs 14 residues. Germline V CDR1 and CDR2: MDHEN, SYDVKM. The CDR3 bases are TGTGCCAGCAGTTTACAACAGGGCACAGATACGCAGTATTTT. Protein sequence: CASSLQQGTDTQYF.

The rearrangement links TRBV4-1 to TRBJ2-3; 9 nucleotides agree with TRBD2. The CDR3 spans 17 residues. Germline assignment: CDR1 MGHRA and CDR2 YSYEKL. V shed 3 bases and J 0 bases; nucleotides not matched to a gene: 7. The DNA of the CDR3 is TGCGCCAGCAGCCACGGGCCTAGCGGGGCTAGCACAGATACGCAGTATTTT. It translates to CASSHGPSGASTDTQYF.

CDR3 coding DNA: TGTGCCAGCAGTTACTACAGGGGGCGCAACACTGAAGCTTTCTTT. This gives the protein CASSYYRGRNTEAFF. This chain links TRBV28 with TRBJ1-1; 9 nucleotides line up with TRBD1. Germline V gene sequence: CDR1 MDHEN, CDR2 SYDVKM. The V segment lost 4 bases and the J segment 2 bases; nucleotides outside the gene matches: 5. The CDR3 is 15 amino acids.

The chain joins TRBV7-9 to TRBJ2-7; D possibly corresponds to TRBD2 (7 bases). V dropped 5 bases and J dropped 7 bases, with 15 bases sitting between them. The length of the CDR3 is 13 residues. Germline V lookup: CDR1 SEHNR, CDR2 FQNEAQ (reference sequence). The CDR3 DNA reads as TGTGCCAGCAGCATAGGGGGGGCAGGAGAGCAGTACTTC. This sequence encodes CASSIGGAGEQYF.

V gene TRBV7-9 combines with J gene TRBJ2-1; 7 bases are a match to TRBD1. Trimming at V came to 5 bases and at J to 0 bases, leaving 7 bases not matched to a gene. The CDR3 totals 16 residues. CDR1 is SEHNR and CDR2 is FQNEAQ in the germline V gene (reference sequence). The CDR3 region has the DNA TGTGCCAGCAGCCCGACAGGGCGACTCTCCTACAATGAGCAGTTCTTC. Translating gives CASSPTGRLSYNEQFF.

The rearrangement links TRBV2 to TRBJ2-7; perhaps D is TRBD1 or TRBD2 (5 bases each). Germline lookup yields CDR1 SNHLY and CDR2 FYNNEI. Between the trimmed V and J ends, which lost 6 bases and 4 bases, there was a span of 28 bases. CDR3 length equals 18 residues. CDR3 amino acids: CASRRGAPGWESSYEQYF. The CDR3 bases are TGTGCCAGCAGACGAGGGGCGCCAGGGTGGGAGTCGTCATACGAGCAGTACTTC.

The chain couples TRBV19 to TRBJ2-1; 9 bases match TRBD2. This CDR3 is built from 13 residues. The germline V gene has CDR1 LNHDA and CDR2 SQIVND (reference sequence). V was pared by 7 bases and J by 9 bases, with 7 bases of the junction left unmatched. CDR3 DNA sequence: TGTGCCAGTACGATGACTAGCGGCGTTGAGCAGTTCTTC. It is translated as CASTMTSGVEQFF.